The sequence of this T cell receptor beta chain was determined in a study of breast tumors, draining lymph nodes, adjacent tissues. The study, taken as a whole, reports: The lymph node origin of tumor T cells was framed as consistent with a hypothesis, not demonstrated. The data were judged consistent with most tumor T cells coming from lymph node and expanding in tumor. Tumor repertoires ranked between lymph nodes and nontumor tissue in diversity, with V and J gene preferences. Luminal-like breast cancer showed significantly greater tumor-nontumor repertoire similarity than basal-like breast cancer did.

CDR1 and CDR2 from the germline V gene are MNHNS and SASEGT. The CDR3 contains 15 residues. V was pared by 6 bases and J by 6 bases, with 21 bases between. In this sample, this clonotype turned up many times. Its antigen is unknown. Axillary draining lymph nodes of breast cancer patients supplied the node samples. A single record per CDR3 protein comes from TCRdb applying MiXCR to the multiplex PCR reads. The sample records approximately 100,000 distinct CDR3 sequences, about 20% being singletons. V usage is TRBV6-1 and J usage is TRBJ2-7; TRBD1 might be the D (5 bases). The sequence came from a female donor with breast cancer. Some clones in this sample may be carry-over from other donors' samples. Specimen: axillary lymph node tissue. CDR3 nucleotide sequence: TGTGCCAGCAGGCTAAAGACAGTTGGCGGTCTCGAGCAGTACTTC. Translated, it gives CASRLKTVGGLEQYF.